These T cell receptor beta chains were read from a single sample in a study of blood T cell repertoires in COVID-19. This table comes from immunoSEQ multiplex PCR, and its TCRdb copy is limited to in-frame clones, with some not included. The table has about 170,000 clones, roughly 93% seen once. Sequenced material: peripheral blood. Receptor source: a woman aged 45-59 years with acute or convalescent COVID-19. The CDR3 runs from the conserved cysteine through the conserved F or W. The order of the fields is CDR3 length, V gene, CDR3 protein.

>13|TRBV18
CASSPRAGQRLFF
>16|TRBV5-6
CASSLASSGLFTEAFF
>13|TRBV19
CASTVGGDNEQFF
>13|TRBV9
CAREGRRAYGYTF
>19|TRBV7-8
CASSLAAGTGMGSYNEQFF
>16|TRBV6-1
CASSGTGTEGNTEAFF
>17|TRBV7-9
CASSQSRGLSNTGELFF
>16|TRBV18
CASSHSTTGTGQPQHF
>13|TRBV4-1
CASSEGHQRPQHF
>13|TRBV10-1
CASSATGGAEQYF
>16|TRBV23-1
CASRDRNFATNEKLFF
>14|TRBV9
CASSVVDSYNEQFF
>15|TRBV6-6
CASSYSIRVLGELFF
>15|TRBV6-5
CASSSPGANHNEQFF
>14|TRBV10-1
CASSEAGGLNEQFF
>15|TRBV6-1
CASSEVGGTGNTIYF
>12|TRBV28
CASSSPGYGYTF
>14|TRBV5-6
CASSSGQFQETQYF